Shown below are 8 T cell receptor beta chains from a single sample sequenced in a study of cytomegalovirus exposure and HLA in healthy donors. Measured with immunoSEQ multiplex PCR; TCRdb has only the in-frame clones, and not every one. The table lists about 280,000 clones, around 89% of them singletons. Sequenced material: PBMCs. These receptors originate from a woman younger than 35 in good health and CMV-seronegative.

The chain combines TRBV6-1 with TRBJ2-7; no firm D call. The CDR3 runs to 14 residues. Germline lookup yields CDR1 MNHNS and CDR2 SASEGT. V was cut by 6 bases and J by 6 bases, with 18 bases left in between. CDR3 nucleotide sequence: TGTGCCAGCAGCAAAGTTACGGTTTTCGGCGAGCAGTACTTC. Translating gives CASSKVTVFGEQYF.

The chain has TRBV25-1 and TRBJ2-2; 8 bases line up with TRBD1. From germline, CDR1 is MGHDK and CDR2 SYGVNS. V shed 8 bases, J shed 6 bases, and the junction held 8 bases outside the gene matches. The length of the CDR3 is 14 residues. For the CDR3, the DNA is TGTGCCAGCCGAGGACAGGGTTCAGCCGGGGAGCTGTTTTTT. Protein sequence: CASRGQGSAGELFF.

This CDR3 reads CAWSASGNFYNEQFF. The CDR3 DNA is TGTGCCTGGAGTGCTAGCGGGAATTTCTACAATGAGCAGTTCTTC. V gene TRBV30 combines with J gene TRBJ2-1; 9 bases line up with TRBD2. V lost 1 base and J lost 3; bases outside the gene matches: 4. This CDR3 is 15 amino acids long. CDR1 is GTSNPN, CDR2 SVGIG, per germline (reference sequence).

V and J are TRBV5-1 and TRBJ2-7; TRBD1 matches 7 bases. Germline CDR1 is SGHRS and CDR2 is YFSETQ. J was trimmed by 3 bases and V by 4 bases; bases with no gene match: 10. This CDR3 has 15 residues. The CDR3: CASSRGGQPDYEQYF. CDR3 DNA sequence: TGCGCCAGCAGCCGAGGGGGACAGCCCGACTACGAGCAGTACTTC. Full variable domain (missing parts from reference TRBV5-1 and TRBJ2-7): KAGVTQTPRYLIKTRGQQVTLSCSPISGHRSVSWYQQTPGQGLQFLFEYFSETQRNKGNFPGRFSGRQFSNSRSEMNVSTLELGDSALYLCASSRGGQPDYEQYFGPGTRLTVT.

The CDR3 sequence is CASSLRGRAFF. CDR3 DNA: TGTGCCAGCAGCCTCAGGGGGAGGGCTTTCTTT. The chain employs TRBV28 and TRBJ1-1; 7 bases map to TRBD1. With 6 bases clipped from V and 11 bases from J, the junction kept 6 bases outside the gene matches. This CDR3 comprises 11 residues. Germline V lookup: CDR1 MDHEN, CDR2 SYDVKM.

J is TRBJ2-5 and V is TRBV6-5, with D hard to call. This CDR3 is 12 amino acids long. From germline, CDR1 is MNHEY and CDR2 SVGAGI. V dropped 5 bases and J dropped 7 bases, with 11 bases sitting between them. CDR3 nucleotide sequence: TGTGCCAGCAGTAATCCAAGAGGGACCCAGTACTTC. It encodes CASSNPRGTQYF.

The chain employs TRBV6-4 and TRBJ2-1, with D possibly matching TRBD2 (5 bases). V lost 5 bases, J lost 10 bases, and 18 bases lay in between. There are 14 residues in the CDR3. CDR1 is MRHNA and CDR2 is SNTAGT in the germline V gene. The CDR3 DNA follows: TGTGCCAGCAGTACCGATTTGGGAGTCTTCGAGCAGTTCTTC. This gives the protein CASSTDLGVFEQFF.

With regard to this clone: Different DNA sequences within this sample yield the same CDR3. This rearrangement joins TRBV6-5 to TRBJ2-7, with D possibly being TRBD2 (6 bases). CDR1 is MNHEY and CDR2 is SVGAGI in the germline V gene. Trimming removed 4 bases at V and 7 bases at J, with 11 bases between. CDR3 length: 12 residues. The DNA for the CDR3 is TGTGCCAGCAGTTCCCCCGGGGGTGAGCAGTACTTC. It is translated as CASSSPGGEQYF.